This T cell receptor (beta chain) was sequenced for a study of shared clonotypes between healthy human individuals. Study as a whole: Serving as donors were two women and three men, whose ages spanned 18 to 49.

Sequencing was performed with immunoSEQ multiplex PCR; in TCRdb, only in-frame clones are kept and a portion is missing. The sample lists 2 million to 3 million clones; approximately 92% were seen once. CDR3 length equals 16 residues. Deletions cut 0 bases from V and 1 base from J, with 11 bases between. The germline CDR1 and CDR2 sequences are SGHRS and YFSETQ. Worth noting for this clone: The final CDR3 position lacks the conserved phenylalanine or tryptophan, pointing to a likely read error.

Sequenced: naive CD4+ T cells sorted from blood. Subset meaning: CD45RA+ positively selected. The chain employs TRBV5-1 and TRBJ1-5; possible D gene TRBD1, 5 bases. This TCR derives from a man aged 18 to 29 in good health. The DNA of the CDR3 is TGCGCCAGCAGCTTGGAGCCAGGGTTGAGCAATCAGCCCCAGCATTCT. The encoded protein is CASSLEPGLSNQPQHS.